The present entry profiles one T cell receptor beta chain with its context. This clone was recorded only once. Which antigen it targets is not known. One end of the junction is discordant with germline, which a read error may explain. TCRbeta CDR3 sequencing was performed on sorted unstimulated T cells and on proliferating T cells recovered from mixed lymphocyte reactions. Fresh whole blood from approximately ten HLA-typed healthy donors was used to isolate PBMCs. The data belong to a study of siplizumab effects on memory and regulatory T cells (dated by TCRdb to the late 2010s). About the study as a whole: The study looked at the effect of siplizumab, an anti-CD2 antibody, on alloreactive T-cell subsets in allogeneic mixed lymphocyte reactions made from human PBMCs. The study at large found these results: A naive or memory phenotype could not be assigned to roughly 80-96% of proliferating CD4+ or CD8+ clones. No functional confirmation was obtained for the suppressive function of proliferating Tregs from siplizumab cultures. Sequences below about 10^-5 frequency were poorly captured, so only a minor fraction of alloreactive clones could be mapped to unstimulated subsets. The cumulative frequency of alloreactive sequences traceable to unstimulated CD4+ memory T cells was significantly reduced by siplizumab. Unstimulated naive T cells appeared more diverse than memory T cells, and naive cells seemed to contribute substantially to the alloresponse. Among mappable alloreactive CD4+ clones, the Treg-derived fraction averaged nearly 70% with siplizumab versus roughly 25% in control reactions.

Sequences WSHSY (CDR1) and SAAADI (CDR2) are obtained from the germline V gene. Including the terminal cysteine and phenylalanine, the CDR3 comprises 14 residues. The CDR3 DNA has 42 bases and is translated from base 1. The library was prepared using the immunoSEQ multiplex PCR assay. Some 1.1 x 10^5 TCR templates per sample were assayed by the deep sequencing platform. Genomic DNA extracted from sorted T cells was used for TCRbeta CDR3 sequencing. Under the source paper's analysis protocol: The R programming language was used for clonal analysis of TCRbeta CDR3 data. Alloreactive CD4+ and CD8+ clones were identified by comparing unstimulated samples to CFSE-low samples taken after the reaction. Regulatory or non-regulatory origin of alloreactive CD4+ clones was assigned by matching sequences to the sorted unstimulated Treg and non-Treg repertoires. TCRdb limited this immuneACCESS table to in-frame rearrangements with V and J called. A share of clones is missing; checked studies link under half to unresolved V genes, and the rest is unexplained. V, J and clone size reflect that table, while D and trimming were determined from the DNA. This sample holds approximately 50,000 clones; 93% were observed only once. The ten top clones hold roughly 18% of the sample.

The V and J segments used are TRBV10-2 and TRBJ2-4, with 8 bases matching TRBD1. Material for sequencing was CD8+ T cells sorted from blood. The TCR sequence derives from a human donor in good health. The sequenced DNA: TGCGCCAGCAGTGACCTGGGGACAGGCGGTACATTGAACTTC. This encodes CASSDLGTGGTLNF.